Listed below are T cell receptor beta chains from one sample, sequenced in a study of OX40 agonist ivuxolimab in advanced cancers. Profiling relied on immunoSEQ multiplex PCR, and the TCRdb table lists in-frame clones only, not all of them. The profile shows 15,000 to 20,000 clones, about 88% of them singletons. Specimen: CD4+ or CD8+ T cells sorted from blood, collected in a trial of the OX40 agonist ivuxolimab. These receptors were taken from an adult with an advanced solid tumor such as melanoma, head and neck, liver or kidney cancer. Both conserved end residues are part of each CDR3. D genes are given only for firm matches. Expanded clones are given a class, and other clones once, few, many or no size at all.

d_call j_call clone_size v_call cdr3_aa cdr3_nt
- TRBJ1-1 once TRBV19 CASTTLGGGNTEAFF TGTGCCAGTACCACCCTAGGCGGAGGGAACACTGAAGCTTTCTTT
- TRBJ2-3 - TRBV29-1 CSVDPIESTDTQYF TGCAGCGTTGATCCGATCGAGAGCACAGATACGCAGTATTTT
- TRBJ2-5 - TRBV4-1 CASSQGVGLAQYF TGCGCCAGCAGCCAAGGGGTGGGTTTGGCCCAGTACTTC
- TRBJ1-1 - TRBV2 CASSEQGLNTEAFF TGTGCCAGCAGTGAACAGGGTTTGAACACTGAAGCTTTCTTT
- TRBJ2-2 - TRBV10-1 CASSYRVAGELFF TGCGCCAGCAGTTACAGGGTGGCCGGGGAGCTGTTTTTT
- TRBJ1-1 - TRBV27 CASSLTGGNTEAFF TGTGCCAGCAGTTTAACCGGCGGAAACACTGAAGCTTTCTTT
- TRBJ1-1 - TRBV6-1 CASTSGGSTEAFF TGTGCCAGCACCAGTGGGGGGAGTACTGAAGCTTTCTTT
- TRBJ2-7 - TRBV11-2 CASSLYESSYEQYF TGTGCCAGCAGCTTATACGAGAGCTCCTACGAGCAGTACTTC
- TRBJ2-1 - TRBV27 CASSPGGEYNEQFF TGTGCCAGCAGTCCCGGAGGGGAATACAATGAGCAGTTCTTC
- TRBJ1-2 - TRBV27 CASSRGEAFYGYTF TGTGCCAGCAGTCGAGGGGAGGCGTTCTATGGCTACACCTTC
- TRBJ2-2 - TRBV4-1 CASSQGATNTGELFF TGCGCCAGCAGCCAAGGGGCTACCAACACCGGGGAGCTGTTTTTT
- TRBJ1-2 - TRBV5-6 CASSSRFLLLGYTF TGTGCCAGCAGCTCCCGTTTCCTTCTCCTAGGCTACACCTTC
- TRBJ1-1 - TRBV27 CASSLILGLHTEAFF TGTGCCAGCAGTTTAATCCTAGGGTTGCACACTGAAGCTTTCTTT
TRBD1 TRBJ1-2 - TRBV9 CASSGNRGSYGYTF TGTGCCAGCAGCGGTAACAGGGGATCATATGGCTACACCTTC
- TRBJ2-1 - TRBV9 CASCVVSGDEQFF TGTGCCAGCTGCGTAGTTAGTGGCGATGAGCAGTTCTTC
TRBD1 TRBJ2-1 - TRBV2 CASRAGQGIYNEQFF TGTGCCAGCAGAGCAGGACAGGGGATTTACAATGAGCAGTTCTTC
- TRBJ2-7 - TRBV7-9 CASSPMRTDNSYEQYF TGTGCCAGCAGTCCAATGAGGACAGATAACTCCTACGAGCAGTACTTC
- TRBJ1-6 - TRBV6-6 CASTGVHNSPLHF TGTGCCAGCACTGGGGTACATAATTCACCCCTCCACTTT
- TRBJ2-7 - TRBV27 CASSLGGHYEQYF TGTGCCAGCAGTTTAGGGGGACATTACGAGCAGTACTTC
TRBD1 TRBJ2-2 - TRBV7-6 CASSLGQGTGELFF TGTGCCAGCAGCTTGGGACAGGGAACCGGGGAGCTGTTTTTT
- TRBJ1-2 once TRBV14 CASSQDRVGAYGYTF TGTGCCAGCAGCCAAGATCGCGTAGGGGCCTATGGCTACACCTTC
- TRBJ2-1 - TRBV5-6 CASSFGLGDEQFF TGTGCCAGCAGCTTTGGGCTTGGCGATGAGCAGTTCTTC
- TRBJ1-3 - TRBV30 CAWKGTGNTIYF TGTGCCTGGAAGGGAACAGGAAACACCATATATTTT
TRBD1 TRBJ2-2 - TRBV27 CASTGTGHGTGELFF TGTGCCAGCACCGGGACAGGGCATGGTACCGGGGAGCTGTTTTTT
- TRBJ1-6 - TRBV4-1 CASSGSGSPLHF TGCGCCAGCAGCGGGTCTGGGTCACCCCTCCACTTT
TRBD2 TRBJ2-5 - TRBV14 CASSQRDYQTVETQYF TGTGCCAGCAGCCAACGGGACTACCAGACGGTGGAGACCCAGTACTTC
- TRBJ2-7 - TRBV10-1 CASSESGDLSSYEQYF TGCGCCAGCAGTGAGTCGGGGGACCTGAGCTCCTACGAGCAGTACTTC
- TRBJ1-1 - TRBV5-1 CASSLWSMNTEAFF TGCGCCAGCAGCCTATGGTCGATGAACACTGAAGCTTTCTTT
- TRBJ2-1 - TRBV19 CASSIASMNEQFF TGTGCCAGTAGTATAGCCTCTATGAATGAGCAGTTCTTC
- TRBJ2-7 - TRBV4-1 CASSQDRGADEQYF TGCGCCAGCAGCCAAGATAGAGGGGCTGACGAGCAGTACTTC
- TRBJ1-2 - TRBV10-2 CASSVDSYGYTF TGCGCCAGCAGCGTCGACAGCTATGGCTACACCTTC